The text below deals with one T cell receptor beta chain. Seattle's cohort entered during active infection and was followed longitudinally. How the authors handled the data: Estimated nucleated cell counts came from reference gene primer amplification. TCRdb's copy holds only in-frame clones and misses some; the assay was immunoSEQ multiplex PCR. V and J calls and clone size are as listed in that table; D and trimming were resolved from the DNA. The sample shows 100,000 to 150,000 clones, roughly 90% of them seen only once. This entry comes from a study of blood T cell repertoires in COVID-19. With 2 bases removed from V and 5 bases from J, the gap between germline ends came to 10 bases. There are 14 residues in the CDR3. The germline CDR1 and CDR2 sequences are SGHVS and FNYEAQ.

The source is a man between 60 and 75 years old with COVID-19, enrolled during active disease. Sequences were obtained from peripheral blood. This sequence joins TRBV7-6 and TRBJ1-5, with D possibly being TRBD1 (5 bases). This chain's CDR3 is CASSLRQNDQPQHF. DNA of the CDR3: TGTGCCAGCAGCTTACGACAGAATGATCAGCCCCAGCATTTT.